This TCR beta chain was sequenced in a study of cytotoxic CD8 clonotypes in ibrutinib-treated CLL (dated by TCRdb to about 2021). About the study as a whole: The cohort was composed of ten to eleven relapsed/refractory and approximately 14 treatment-naive patients; IGHV unmutated status was identified in 17 patients. Partial responses were observed in about 25 patients and complete responses in 2; after a median follow-up of 68 months, remission was maintained in 15 or so patients and progression was observed in approximately 12. The response samples were drawn at a median of roughly twelve months into treatment, with a range of about 6 to 36 months. On average, each sample had approximately 280,000 productive templates and 94,082 productive rearrangements. Longitudinal samples were obtainable from about 30% of the 86 participants in the trial. Cryopreserved peripheral blood mononuclear cells were collected at three points: before therapy, at response, and at either sustained remission or disease progression. Patients were still on ibrutinib when every remission and progressive disease sample was collected. General conclusions and limits of the study: Clonality rose at ibrutinib response, remained stable during sustained remission, and dropped back toward baseline at progression. Baseline clonality was found to be higher than that of age-matched healthy donors and was strongly correlated with circulating CD8+ T-cell counts. Public clonotypes were rare and either shrank or stayed stable during treatment, and the rise in clonality at ibrutinib response reflected expansion of private clonotypes. Sampling times were not matched between sustained-remission and progressing patients, and lymph node repertoires were not studied.

Each clonotype received, on average, about 10x coverage in deep resolution sequencing performed on a MiSeq, where the target depth lay between 1 in 1 million and 1 in 200,000 T cells. TCR beta libraries were generated with the immunoSEQ hsTCRB Kit. Per the authors' processing: The data were analyzed with ImmunoSEQ Analyzer and ImmunoSEQ Data Assistant, and V, D and J gene assignments followed IMGT definitions. Clonality, which ranges from 0 to 1, was calculated as one minus the normalized Shannon entropy of productive rearrangement frequencies. Public clonotype analysis was restricted to overrepresented clonotypes comprising at least 0.05% of each patient's repertoire. Roughly 13 age-matched healthy donor repertoires from immuneACCESS served as clonality controls. What TCRdb holds here is the immuneACCESS table cut down to in-frame rearrangements. Part of the clones is not present; checked against another copy, under half of the missing clones reflect an unresolved V gene, and the others are unexplained. The V and J calls and clone size come from that table; D and trimming were worked out from the DNA. The sample table shows about 45,000 clones, and less than 70% are seen once. The ten largest make up roughly 12% of the sample.

Taken with the paper, the label for time point translates to: eleven to twelve months on ibrutinib. For TCR beta library preparation, roughly 2 micrograms of genomic DNA were extracted from the cryopreserved PBMCs. High-throughput TCR beta sequencing was performed on longitudinal blood samples from CLL patients receiving ibrutinib monotherapy. Patients were enrolled in a phase 2 open-label single-center ibrutinib monotherapy trial. To note about this clone: Its antigen has not been determined. It has no much larger one-base neighbor in the sample; base qualities were not kept.

Relative to germline, V is missing 1 base and J is missing 3 bases, with 5 bases of the junction outside any gene match. According to the germline V gene, CDR1 reads KGHSH and CDR2 reads LQKENI. From its cysteine to its phenylalanine, the CDR3 spans 15 amino acids. Kept here is only the CDR3 DNA, which spans 45 bases and is read in frame from base 1. The clonotype was recovered from a human donor with chronic lymphocytic leukemia. The specimen was PBMCs, collected after 12 months of ibrutinib treatment. The chain uses TRBV18 and TRBJ1-2, and 7 bases in between align with TRBD1. The sequenced DNA: TGTGCCAGCTCACCACGACAGGGATCTGACTATGGCTACACCTTC. The translation is CASSPRQGSDYGYTF.